Listed below are T cell receptor beta chains from one sample, sequenced in a study of OX40 agonist ivuxolimab in advanced cancers. Generated by immunoSEQ multiplex PCR, the TCRdb table keeps only in-frame clones and is missing some. The sample carries approximately 70,000 clones, about 85% recorded once. The material was CD4+ or CD8+ T cells sorted from blood, obtained in a trial of the OX40 agonist ivuxolimab. These receptors were taken from an adult with an advanced solid tumor such as melanoma, head and neck, liver or kidney cancer. Each CDR3 is given with its conserved first and last residue. Fields, in order: J gene, V gene, CDR3 protein.

J: TRBJ1-1; V: TRBV9; CDR3: CASSFRLTNTEAFF
J: TRBJ2-7; V: TRBV13; CDR3: CASSTTGIVNEQYF
J: TRBJ2-2; V: TRBV11-1; CDR3: CASRWVRGPNTGELFF
J: TRBJ2-1; V: TRBV7-2; CDR3: CASSLTHMLSSYNEQFF
J: TRBJ1-2; V: TRBV15; CDR3: CATSSRITGEGYTF
J: TRBJ1-4; V: TRBV30; CDR3: CAWSVRTTNEKLFF
J: TRBJ2-7; V: TRBV5-1; CDR3: CASSLGTSGYEQYF
J: TRBJ2-3; V: TRBV4-1; CDR3: CASSQEGLRDPPDTQYF
J: TRBJ2-1; V: TRBV28; CDR3: CASNSKNLGEWSYNEQFF
J: TRBJ1-1; V: TRBV2; CDR3: CASSRREGTAEAFF
J: TRBJ1-1; V: TRBV15; CDR3: CATSRPPGRGVTEAFF
J: TRBJ1-6; V: TRBV5-1; CDR3: CASSVAGVSPLHF
J: TRBJ2-7; V: TRBV10-2; CDR3: CASSLGLAGGSYEQYF
J: TRBJ1-1; V: TRBV7-8; CDR3: CARIARDRGVSVVRTEAFF
J: TRBJ2-1; V: TRBV9; CDR3: CASSVYDASWDEQFF
J: TRBJ1-1; V: TRBV5-1; CDR3: CASSPTGQSHSEAFF
J: TRBJ2-7; V: TRBV5-1; CDR3: CASSLGQGLEQYF
J: TRBJ1-1; V: TRBV10-3; CDR3: CAILRAIGAEAFF
J: TRBJ1-1; V: TRBV5-8; CDR3: CASSTRGPRYTEAFF
J: TRBJ2-1; V: TRBV6-1; CDR3: CASKIPYNEQFF
J: TRBJ1-1; V: TRBV6-4; CDR3: CASSADGGVTEAFF
J: TRBJ1-2; V: TRBV6-1; CDR3: CASRGGQGRGGYTF
J: TRBJ2-3; V: TRBV27; CDR3: CASCAQDCRTDTQYF
J: TRBJ2-5; V: TRBV6-4; CDR3: CASSPGSRGGETQYF
J: TRBJ2-1; V: TRBV6-1; CDR3: CASSALGGIEQFF
J: TRBJ2-4; V: TRBV6-6; CDR3: CASSRHKGHAKNIQYF
J: TRBJ1-1; V: TRBV2; CDR3: CASTYKTSTEAFF